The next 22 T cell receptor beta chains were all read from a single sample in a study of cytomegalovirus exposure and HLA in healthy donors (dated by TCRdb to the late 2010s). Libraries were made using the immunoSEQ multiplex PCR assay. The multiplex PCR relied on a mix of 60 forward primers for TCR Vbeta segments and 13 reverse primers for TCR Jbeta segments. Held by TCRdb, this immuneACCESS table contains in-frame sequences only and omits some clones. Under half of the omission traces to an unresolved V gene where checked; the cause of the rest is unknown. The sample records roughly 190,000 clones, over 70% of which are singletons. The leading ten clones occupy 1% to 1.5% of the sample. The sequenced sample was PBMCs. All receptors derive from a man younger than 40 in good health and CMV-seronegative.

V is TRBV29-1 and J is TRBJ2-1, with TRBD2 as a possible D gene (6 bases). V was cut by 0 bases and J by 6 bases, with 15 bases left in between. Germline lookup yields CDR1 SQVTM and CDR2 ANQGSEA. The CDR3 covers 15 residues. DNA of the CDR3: TGCAGCGTTGAAGATCGGGGGTTAAGGACCAATGAGCAGTTCTTC. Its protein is CSVEDRGLRTNEQFF.

As DNA, the CDR3 is TGTGCCAGCAGTGATGGGGGGGAGCCCCTCCACGAGCAGTACTTC. Its translation: CASSDGGEPLHEQYF. The chain employs TRBV6-4 and TRBJ2-7; the match to TRBD2 covers 7 bases. This CDR3 spans 15 amino acids. Germline V gives CDR1 MRHNA, CDR2 SNTAGT. Trimming removed 3 bases from V and 5 bases from J; junction bases left unmatched: 10.

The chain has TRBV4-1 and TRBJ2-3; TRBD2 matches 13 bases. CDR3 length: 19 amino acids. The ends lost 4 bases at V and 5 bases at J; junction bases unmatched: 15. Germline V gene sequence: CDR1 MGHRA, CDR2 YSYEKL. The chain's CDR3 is CASSLGPTSGGQRRDTQYF. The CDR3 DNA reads TGCGCCAGCAGCCTCGGACCGACTAGCGGGGGGCAACGGAGAGATACGCAGTATTTT.

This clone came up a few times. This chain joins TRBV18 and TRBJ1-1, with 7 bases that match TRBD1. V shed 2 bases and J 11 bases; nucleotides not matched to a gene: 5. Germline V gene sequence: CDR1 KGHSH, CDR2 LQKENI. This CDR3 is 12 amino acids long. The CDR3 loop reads CASSPRGLDAFF. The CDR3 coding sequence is TGTGCCAGCTCACCAAGGGGGCTTGACGCTTTCTTT.

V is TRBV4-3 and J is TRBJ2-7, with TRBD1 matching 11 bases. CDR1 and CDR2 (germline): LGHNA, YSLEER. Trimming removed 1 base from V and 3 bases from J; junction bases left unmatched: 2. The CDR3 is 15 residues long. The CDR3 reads CASSQGTGGGYEQYF. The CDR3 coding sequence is TGCGCCAGCAGCCAAGGGACAGGGGGCGGCTACGAGCAGTACTTC.

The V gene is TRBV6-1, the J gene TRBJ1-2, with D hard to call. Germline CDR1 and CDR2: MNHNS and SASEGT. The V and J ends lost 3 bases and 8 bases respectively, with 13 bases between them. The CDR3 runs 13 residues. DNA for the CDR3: TGTGCCAGCAGTGATGGGGAGGCTTGGGGCTACACCTTC. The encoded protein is CASSDGEAWGYTF.

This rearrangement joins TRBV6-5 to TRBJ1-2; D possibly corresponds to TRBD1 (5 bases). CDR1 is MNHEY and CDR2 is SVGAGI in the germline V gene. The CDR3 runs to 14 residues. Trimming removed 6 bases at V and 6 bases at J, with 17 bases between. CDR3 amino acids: CASSRGGAQNGYTF. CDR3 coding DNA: TGTGCCAGCAGCCGAGGCGGGGCGCAGAATGGCTACACCTTC.

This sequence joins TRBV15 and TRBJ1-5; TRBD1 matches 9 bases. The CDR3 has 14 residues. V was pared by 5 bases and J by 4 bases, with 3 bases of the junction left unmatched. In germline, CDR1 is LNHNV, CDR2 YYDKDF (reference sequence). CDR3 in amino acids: CATSADRGNQPQHF. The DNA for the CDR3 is TGTGCCACCAGCGCCGACAGGGGGAATCAGCCCCAGCATTTT.

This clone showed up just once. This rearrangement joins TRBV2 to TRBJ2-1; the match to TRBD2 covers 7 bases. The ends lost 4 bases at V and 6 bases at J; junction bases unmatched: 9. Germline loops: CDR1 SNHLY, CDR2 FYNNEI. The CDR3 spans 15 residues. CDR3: CASSAGNTGGNEQFF. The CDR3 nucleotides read TGTGCCAGCAGTGCTGGCAATACGGGGGGCAATGAGCAGTTCTTC.

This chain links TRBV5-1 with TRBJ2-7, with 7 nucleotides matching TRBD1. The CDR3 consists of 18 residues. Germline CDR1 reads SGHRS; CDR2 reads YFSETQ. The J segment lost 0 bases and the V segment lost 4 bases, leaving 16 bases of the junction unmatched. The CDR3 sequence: CASSVEATGMAVSYEQYF. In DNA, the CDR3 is TGCGCCAGCAGCGTAGAAGCGACAGGGATGGCCGTCTCCTACGAGCAGTACTTC.

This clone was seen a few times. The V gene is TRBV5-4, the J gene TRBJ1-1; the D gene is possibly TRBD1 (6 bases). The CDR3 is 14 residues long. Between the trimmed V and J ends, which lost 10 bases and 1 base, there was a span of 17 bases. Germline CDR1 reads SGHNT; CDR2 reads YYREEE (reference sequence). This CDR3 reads CAPRGGEGNTEAFF. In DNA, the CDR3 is TGTGCCCCCAGAGGGGGGGAGGGGAACACTGAAGCTTTCTTT.

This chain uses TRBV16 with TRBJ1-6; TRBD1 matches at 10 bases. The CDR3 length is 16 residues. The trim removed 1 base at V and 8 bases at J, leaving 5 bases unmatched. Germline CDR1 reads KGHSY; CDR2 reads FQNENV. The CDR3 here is CASSQFRGQGDSPLHF. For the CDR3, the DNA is TGTGCCAGCAGCCAATTCCGCGGACAGGGGGATTCACCCCTCCACTTT.

Here the CDR3 DNA reads TGTGCCAGCAGTTTATCTGGGACAGGGGTAAGGCAGTACTTC. This translates into CASSLSGTGVRQYF. V and J are TRBV28 and TRBJ2-7; 10 nucleotides match TRBD1. CDR1 and CDR2 (germline): MDHEN, SYDVKM. The CDR3 sequence is 14 residues long. J gave up 9 bases and V 1 base, and 6 bases lay outside the gene matches.

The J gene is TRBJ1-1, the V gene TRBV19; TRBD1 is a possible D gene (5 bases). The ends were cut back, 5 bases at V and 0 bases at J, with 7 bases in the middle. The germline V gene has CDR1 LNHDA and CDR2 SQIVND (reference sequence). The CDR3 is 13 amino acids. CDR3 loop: CASSSGVNTEAFF. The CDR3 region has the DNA TGTGCCAGTAGTTCGGGGGTGAACACTGAAGCTTTCTTT.

The CDR3 is CASSLPYEQYF. CDR3 DNA sequence: TGTGCCAGCAGCTTGCCTTACGAGCAGTACTTC. The V gene is TRBV5-8, the J gene TRBJ2-7; D gene unclear. Per the germline V gene, CDR1 is SGHTS and CDR2 is YDEGEE. CDR3 length: 11 residues. V shed 1 base and J shed 4 bases, with 3 bases lying between them.

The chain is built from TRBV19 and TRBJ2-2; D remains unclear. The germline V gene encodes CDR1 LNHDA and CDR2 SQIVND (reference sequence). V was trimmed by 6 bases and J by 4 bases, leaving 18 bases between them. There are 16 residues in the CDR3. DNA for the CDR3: TGTGCCAGTAGCATAACCGTCAGGAAGATCACCGGGGAGCTGTTTTTT. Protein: CASSITVRKITGELFF.

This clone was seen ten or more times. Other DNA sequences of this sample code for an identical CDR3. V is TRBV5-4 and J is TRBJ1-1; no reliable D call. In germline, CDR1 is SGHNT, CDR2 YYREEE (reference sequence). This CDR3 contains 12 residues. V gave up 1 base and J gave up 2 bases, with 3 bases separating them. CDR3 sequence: CASSLQNTEAFF. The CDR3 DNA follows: TGTGCCAGCAGCTTGCAAAACACTGAAGCTTTCTTT.

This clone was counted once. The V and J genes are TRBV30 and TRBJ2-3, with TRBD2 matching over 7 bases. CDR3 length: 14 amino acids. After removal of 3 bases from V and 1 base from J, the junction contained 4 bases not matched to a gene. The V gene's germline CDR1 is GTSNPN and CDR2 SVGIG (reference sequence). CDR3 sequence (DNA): TGTGCCTGGAGACGGGACTACCGCACAGATACGCAGTATTTT. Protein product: CAWRRDYRTDTQYF.

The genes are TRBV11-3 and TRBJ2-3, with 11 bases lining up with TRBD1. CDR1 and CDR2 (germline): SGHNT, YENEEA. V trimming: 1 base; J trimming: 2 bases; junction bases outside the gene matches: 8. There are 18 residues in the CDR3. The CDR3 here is CASSLASGTGGLTDTQYF. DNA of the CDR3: TGTGCCAGCAGCTTAGCCTCCGGGACAGGGGGTCTCACAGATACGCAGTATTTT.

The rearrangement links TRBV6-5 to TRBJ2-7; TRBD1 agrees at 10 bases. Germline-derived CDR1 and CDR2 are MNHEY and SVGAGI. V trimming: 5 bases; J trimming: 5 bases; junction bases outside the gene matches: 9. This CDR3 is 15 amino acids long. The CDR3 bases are TGTGCCAGCAGTCGACAGGGGGCTTTCCTCGACGAGCAGTACTTC. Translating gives CASSRQGAFLDEQYF.

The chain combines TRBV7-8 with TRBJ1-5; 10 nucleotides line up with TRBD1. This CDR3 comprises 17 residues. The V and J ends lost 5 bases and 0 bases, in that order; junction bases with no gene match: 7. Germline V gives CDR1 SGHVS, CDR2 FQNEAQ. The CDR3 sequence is CASSAGTGVASNQPQHF. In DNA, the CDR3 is TGTGCCAGCAGCGCAGGGACAGGGGTAGCTAGCAATCAGCCCCAGCATTTT.

CDR3 bases: TGTGCCAGGGGACTAGCGTACGAGCAGTACTTC. Amino acids: CARGLAYEQYF. V and J are TRBV27 and TRBJ2-7, with 10 positions matching TRBD2. The CDR3 has 11 residues. CDR1 is MNHEY and CDR2 is SMNVEV in the germline V gene (reference sequence). The V segment lost 9 bases and the J segment 4 bases; nucleotides outside the gene matches: 0.